These 31 T cell receptor beta chains came from one sample sequenced in a study of spatial heterogeneity in lung cancer. TCRdb reanalysed the 5' RACE reads using MiXCR and keeps one entry per CDR3 protein. The data show roughly 120,000 distinct CDR3 sequences, 12% seen once. Time point denoted: blood at routine non-recurrence follow-up after resection. The study sequenced unsorted whole RNA from tumor, nontumor lung or frozen PBMC. This sample comprised PBMCs, obtained at follow-up. All receptors derive from a male donor with early-stage non-small cell lung cancer.

The V gene is TRBV23-1, the J gene TRBJ2-3, with 7 bases fitting TRBD1. TRBV23-1 carries the ORF label, with uncertain function. V dropped 6 bases and J dropped 6; count of bases not matched to a gene: 15. This CDR3 is 16 amino acids long. CDR3 in amino acids: CASRKKQGMVPDTQYF. The CDR3 DNA follows: TGCGCCAGCAGAAAAAAACAGGGGATGGTTCCCGATACGCAGTATTTT.

This clonotype has only a few counts. The chain combines TRBV7-2 with TRBJ1-4, with TRBD1 identical over 9 bases. From germline, CDR1 is SGHTA and CDR2 FQGNSA. V gave up 0 bases and J gave up 8 bases; unmatched junction bases: 7. The CDR3 length is 16 residues. The DNA for the CDR3 is TGTGCCAGCAGCTTAGCCATGGGACAGGGTGGCGAAAAACTGTTTTTT. The encoded protein is CASSLAMGQGGEKLFF.

This clonotype was counted many times. The chain combines TRBV5-1 with TRBJ1-6, with 7 bases aligning to TRBD1. There are 14 residues in the CDR3. Germline V gene lookup returns CDR1 SGHRS and CDR2 YFSETQ. J gave up 7 bases and V 4 bases, and 5 bases lay outside the gene matches. CDR3 amino acids: CASSTGQANSPLHF. CDR3 in DNA: TGCGCCAGCAGCACCGGACAGGCAAATTCACCCCTCCACTTT. The whole variable domain, filled in from reference TRBV5-1 and TRBJ1-6, reads KAGVTQTPRYLIKTRGQQVTLSCSPISGHRSVSWYQQTPGQGLQFLFEYFSETQRNKGNFPGRFSGRQFSNSRSEMNVSTLELGDSALYLCASSTGQANSPLHFGNGTRLTVT.

This clonotype was detected only a few times. This chain links TRBV2 with TRBJ1-5; 7 nucleotides line up with TRBD1. Germline assignment: CDR1 SNHLY and CDR2 FYNNEI. This CDR3 contains 14 residues. With 6 bases clipped from V and 7 bases from J, the junction kept 9 bases outside the gene matches. Here the CDR3 DNA reads TGTGCCAGCAGACCGGGAGGGGGCAGACAGCCCCAGCATTTT. This codes for CASRPGGGRQPQHF.

This clonotype was counted a few times. The chain uses TRBV25-1 and TRBJ2-5; 10 nucleotides match TRBD2. J was trimmed by 4 bases and V by 5 bases; bases with no gene match: 7. The CDR3 totals 15 residues. The germline V gene encodes CDR1 MGHDK and CDR2 SYGVNS. The CDR3 loop reads CASSRTSGERETQYF. CDR3 sequence (DNA): TGTGCCAGCAGTCGAACTAGCGGGGAACGAGAGACCCAGTACTTC.

This clonotype was picked up many times. The chain couples TRBV4-3 to TRBJ2-7; 11 bases are shared with TRBD1. There are 16 residues in the CDR3. V was clipped by 0 bases and J by 3 bases; unmatched bases: 4. Germline V gene sequence: CDR1 LGHNA, CDR2 YSLEER. The DNA for the CDR3 is TGCGCCAGCAGCCAAGATTGGGGACAGGGGGACTACGAGCAGTACTTC. Encoded protein: CASSQDWGQGDYEQYF.

This clonotype was found many times. The V gene is TRBV6-5, the J gene TRBJ2-1; possibly TRBD1 for D (6 bases). V was cut by 7 bases and J by 9 bases, with 22 bases left in between. Germline values: CDR1 MNHEY, CDR2 SVGAGI. CDR3 size: 15 residues. The CDR3 reads CASNPRGIYSSEQFF. DNA for the CDR3: TGTGCCAGCAACCCTAGGGGGATCTACTCCAGTGAGCAGTTCTTC.

This clonotype was recorded many times. This CDR3 is CAITRSSGSYNEQFF. CDR3 nucleotide sequence: TGTGCCATCACAAGGTCTAGCGGCTCCTACAATGAGCAGTTCTTC. The rearrangement uses TRBV10-3 and TRBJ2-1; 7 positions agree with TRBD2. V gave up 7 bases and J gave up 0 bases; unmatched junction bases: 6. The CDR3 spans 15 residues. Germline V lookup: CDR1 ENHRY, CDR2 SYGVKD.

This clonotype was detected many times. The gene calls are TRBV3-1 and TRBJ2-7; TRBD2 is a possible D gene (6 bases). The germline V and J ends were trimmed by 4 bases and 3 bases, with 22 bases remaining between them. CDR1 and CDR2 from the germline V gene are LGHDT and YNNKEL (reference sequence). The CDR3 consists of 17 residues. The CDR3 DNA follows: TGTGCCAGCAGCCCACGACCCGGGACTCCCCAGTACTACGAGCAGTACTTC. This sequence encodes CASSPRPGTPQYYEQYF.

This clonotype came up many times. The chain uses TRBV11-2 and TRBJ2-3; TRBD2 agrees at 9 bases. The CDR3 has 15 amino acids. J lost 4 bases, V lost 2 bases, and 4 bases had no gene match. Germline loops: CDR1 SGHAT, CDR2 FQNNGV. CDR3 sequence (DNA): TGTGCCAGCAGCTTATGGCGGGGGGGCCCAGATACGCAGTATTTT. It codes for CASSLWRGGPDTQYF.

This clonotype was seen a handful of times. The V gene is TRBV4-3, the J gene TRBJ2-3; 11 nucleotides align to TRBD2. This CDR3 region has 16 residues. Per germline, CDR1 LGHNA and CDR2 YSLEER. V gave up 1 base and J gave up 7 bases; unmatched junction bases: 7. CDR3 in amino acids: CASSQGLAGSVYTQYF. For the CDR3, the DNA is TGCGCCAGCAGCCAAGGACTAGCGGGGAGTGTTTATACGCAGTATTTT.

Ten or more counts support this clonotype. This chain connects TRBV10-3 to TRBJ2-7; either TRBD1 or TRBD2 may supply D (6 bases each). V was cut by 0 bases and J by 5 bases, with 8 bases left in between. The germline CDR1 and CDR2 sequences are ENHRY and SYGVKD. The CDR3 extends over 13 amino acids. In nucleotides, the CDR3 is TGTGCCATCAGTGAGTCAAGGGGGGACGAGCAGTACTTC. It yields the protein CAISESRGDEQYF.

The sample holds a few counts of this clonotype. The chain couples TRBV27 to TRBJ2-1; TRBD2 is a possible D gene (7 bases). The CDR3 has 15 residues. Per the germline V gene, CDR1 is MNHEY and CDR2 is SMNVEV (reference sequence). Deletions cut 4 bases from V and 2 bases from J, with 12 bases between. This CDR3 is CASSSSGGPYNEQFF. CDR3 coding DNA: TGTGCCAGCAGTTCCTCCGGGGGGCCCTACAATGAGCAGTTCTTC.

This clonotype was observed at least ten times. The genes are TRBV20-1 and TRBJ1-1; TRBD1 might be the D (6 bases). The CDR3 covers 13 residues. The V end was cut by 3 bases, the J end by 3 bases, with 11 bases between. Germline lookup yields CDR1 DFQATT and CDR2 SNEGSKA (reference sequence). As DNA, the CDR3 is TGCAGTGCTAGTAGGGAGGGGGACACTGAAGCTTTCTTT. This sequence encodes CSASREGDTEAFF.

This clonotype came up a few times. The V call is TRBV7-9, the J call TRBJ1-5; D is undetermined. The germline gives CDR1 SEHNR, CDR2 FQNEAQ (reference sequence). Trimming took off 2 bases at V and 6 bases at J, with 8 bases between the two ends. This CDR3 has 13 amino acids. In DNA form, the CDR3 reads TGTGCCAGCAGCTTAATGGCGGGTCAGCCCCAGCATTTT. Translation: CASSLMAGQPQHF.

This clonotype turned up a few times. The chain carries TRBV12-3 or TRBV12-4 and TRBJ1-5; 8 bases line up with TRBD1. The CDR3 extends over 15 amino acids. Unmatched junction bases numbered 8, after V lost 6 bases and J lost 4 bases. This CDR3 reads CASRLGTGGNQPQHF. The CDR3, as DNA: TGTGCCAGCAGACTTGGGACAGGTGGGAATCAGCCCCAGCATTTT.

In this sample, this clonotype turned up a few times. The chain carries TRBV12-3 or TRBV12-4 and TRBJ2-5, with D perhaps TRBD2 (5 bases). V lost 2 bases and J lost 4, with 8 bases in between. The CDR3 runs to 13 residues. This chain's CDR3 is CASSLSLGETQYF. CDR3 coding DNA: TGTGCCAGCAGTTTATCACTAGGAGAGACCCAGTACTTC.

The chain is built from TRBV25-1 and TRBJ2-6; D call uncertain. The CDR3 loop spans 18 amino acids. Between the trimmed V and J ends, which lost 2 bases and 0 bases, there was a span of 14 bases. Per the germline V gene, CDR1 is MGHDK and CDR2 is SYGVNS. As DNA, the CDR3 is TGTGCCAGCAGTGAAAAACTGATGGGCTCCTCTGGGGCCAACGTCCTGACTTTC. Protein: CASSEKLMGSSGANVLTF. The full variable domain, rest sourced from reference TRBV25-1 and TRBJ2-6, is EADIYQTPRYLVIGTGKKITLECSQTMGHDKMYWYQQDPGMELHLIHYSYGVNSTEKGDLSSESTVSRIRTEHFPLTLESARPSHTSQYLCASSEKLMGSSGANVLTFGAGSRLTVL.

The J gene is TRBJ2-3, the V gene TRBV20-1, with 10 bases matching TRBD2. V gave up 5 bases and J gave up 6 bases; unmatched junction bases: 11. CDR3 length: 15 residues. CDR1 and CDR2 (germline): DFQATT, SNEGSKA (reference sequence). The DNA of the CDR3 is TGCAGTGCTGGACCTGGGCTAGCGGGGGCCGATACGCAGTATTTT. It yields the protein CSAGPGLAGADTQYF.

The J gene is TRBJ2-5, the V gene TRBV20-1, with 9 bases identical to TRBD1. Germline values: CDR1 DFQATT, CDR2 SNEGSKA (reference sequence). The V segment lost 5 bases and the J segment 0 bases; nucleotides outside the gene matches: 7. This CDR3 region has 15 residues. The CDR3 here is CSALPGTGYQETQYF. CDR3 bases: TGCAGTGCTCTCCCCGGGACAGGGTACCAAGAGACCCAGTACTTC.

V gene TRBV5-1 combines with J gene TRBJ2-5; TRBD2 aligns across 7 bases. This CDR3 comprises 15 residues. Per germline, CDR1 SGHRS and CDR2 YFSETQ. V shed 0 bases and J 2 bases; nucleotides not matched to a gene: 4. This CDR3 reads CASSLAPSGQETQYF. The CDR3 DNA sequence: TGCGCCAGCAGCTTGGCGCCTAGCGGACAAGAGACCCAGTACTTC.

This clonotype was counted at least ten times. The chain couples TRBV2 to TRBJ2-7, with 8 bases fitting TRBD2. The junction had 11 bases not matched to a gene; V was cut back by 7 bases and J by 6 bases. Looked up from germline, CDR1 is SNHLY and CDR2 is FYNNEI. The CDR3 totals 14 residues. The CDR3 region has the DNA TGTGCCAGCAAAAGATCGGGACTAGTCAGCGAGCAGTACTTC. It specifies CASKRSGLVSEQYF.

V and J are TRBV4-1 and TRBJ1-2; 7 positions agree with TRBD1. Germline values: CDR1 MGHRA, CDR2 YSYEKL. The CDR3 is 16 amino acids. The V and J ends lost 4 bases and 5 bases, in that order; junction bases with no gene match: 13. CDR3 region: CASSPDGTVELYGYTF. In DNA form, the CDR3 reads TGCGCCAGCAGCCCCGACGGGACAGTTGAGCTTTATGGCTACACCTTC.

In this sample, this clonotype turned up once. This sequence joins TRBV10-3 and TRBJ2-5; TRBD2 matches 7 bases. Germline CDR1 reads ENHRY; CDR2 reads SYGVKD. This CDR3 comprises 15 residues. After removal of 3 bases from V and 2 bases from J, the junction contained 6 bases not matched to a gene. The CDR3 coding sequence is TGTGCCATCAGTGAACCTAGCGGCCTTCAAGAGACCCAGTACTTC. It codes for CAISEPSGLQETQYF.

The chain recombines TRBV7-2 with TRBJ2-2, with unresolved D. V was trimmed by 5 bases and J by 0 bases, leaving 10 bases between them. The length of the CDR3 is 15 residues. Germline CDR1 is SGHTA and CDR2 is FQGNSA. The DNA for the CDR3 is TGTGCCAGCAGCCCCCAGCGTGCGAACACCGGGGAGCTGTTTTTT. Protein sequence: CASSPQRANTGELFF.

This clonotype was recorded many times. V gene TRBV2 combines with J gene TRBJ2-1; 8 bases line up with TRBD2. In germline, CDR1 is SNHLY, CDR2 FYNNEI. J lost 9 bases, V lost 7 bases, and 5 bases had no gene match. This CDR3 contains 12 residues. The chain's CDR3 is CASTTRGGEQFF. Here the CDR3 DNA reads TGTGCCAGCACCACCCGGGGGGGTGAGCAGTTCTTC.

This clonotype was counted at least ten times. The chain couples TRBV9 to TRBJ2-7; no firm D call. Deletions cut 3 bases from V and 0 bases from J, with 10 bases between. Germline V gene lookup returns CDR1 SGDLS and CDR2 YYNGEE. The CDR3 has 14 amino acids. In DNA form, the CDR3 reads TGTGCCAGCAGCGCCCAGGTGGCCTCCTACGAGCAGTACTTC. It encodes CASSAQVASYEQYF.

This clonotype was observed a few times. The chain uses TRBV28 and TRBJ1-2; D call uncertain. The CDR3 covers 17 residues. Per the germline V gene, CDR1 is MDHEN and CDR2 is SYDVKM. V was pared by 2 bases and J by 4 bases, with 20 bases between. Here the CDR3 DNA reads TGTGCCAGCAGTTTACCCTCCAGCTTCGAAGGGTTCTATGGCTACACCTTC. Its protein product is CASSLPSSFEGFYGYTF.

This clonotype has at least ten counts. The chain links TRBV6-2 or TRBV6-3 to TRBJ2-3, with TRBD2 as a possible D gene (5 bases). Germline V lookup: CDR1 MNHEY, CDR2 SVGEGT. Trimming took 6 bases from V and 1 from J, leaving 11 bases between them. The CDR3 runs 14 residues. This CDR3 is CASRSTRGTDTQYF. CDR3 in DNA: TGTGCCAGCAGATCCACTAGAGGCACAGATACGCAGTATTTT.

The rearrangement uses TRBV6-6 and TRBJ2-7; 13 nucleotides agree with TRBD2. CDR1 is MNHNY and CDR2 is SVGAGI in the germline V gene (reference sequence). The CDR3 runs to 15 residues. Trimming cost V 6 bases and J 7 bases; bases outside gene matches: 9. The CDR3 DNA sequence: TGTGCCAGCAGCTTCGGGACTAGCGGGGTAAAGGAGCAGTACTTC. Amino acid sequence: CASSFGTSGVKEQYF.

The V call is TRBV7-2, the J call TRBJ2-3; D is unresolved. V was pared by 7 bases and J by 2 bases, with 16 bases between. Looked up from germline, CDR1 is SGHTA and CDR2 is FQGNSA. The CDR3 sequence is 15 residues long. The CDR3 sequence: CASNRGGDLTDTQYF. Here the CDR3 DNA reads TGTGCCAGCAACCGCGGTGGAGACCTCACAGATACGCAGTATTTT.